Below, 24 T cell receptor beta chains from the same sample are listed, as sequenced in a study of monozygotic twins with inflammatory bowel disease. TCRdb re-called the 5' RACE reads and catalogs CDR3 proteins one per entry, DNA excluded. Recorded here are a few hundred thousand distinct CDR3 sequences; the top ten clones represent 1.5% to 2%. The sample was blood. These receptors were obtained from a human donor with ulcerative colitis or Crohn's disease, or a healthy co-twin of an affected twin (not recorded which).

The chain combines TRBV6-6 with TRBJ1-2; TCRdb names TRBD1, which stays unverified in the absence of DNA. Germline CDR1 reads MNHNY; CDR2 reads SVGAGI (reference sequence). CDR3 length equals 14 residues. The CDR3 reads CASSYGQGAYGYTF.

The J gene is TRBJ2-3, the V gene TRBV12-3 or TRBV12-4. This CDR3 has 15 amino acids. Here the CDR3 reads CASSLAGLGTDTQYF.

V gene TRBV20-1 combines with J gene TRBJ2-6; TCRdb's D call, TRBD1, is unchecked because there is no DNA. The CDR3 runs to 19 residues. Germline lookup yields CDR1 DFQATT and CDR2 SNEGSKA (reference sequence). CDR3 amino acids: CSGFLGQGEFYSGANVLTF.

The rearrangement uses TRBV6-5 and TRBJ2-5; lacking DNA, the TRBD2 call made by TCRdb goes unchecked. Germline V CDR1 and CDR2: MNHEY, SVGAGI. The CDR3 sequence is 18 residues long. The CDR3 loop reads CASSYSMYASGGQETQYF.

The CDR3 region is CASRTQVRDSPLHF. The chain has TRBV12-3 or TRBV12-4 and TRBJ1-6; lacking DNA, the TRBD1 call made by TCRdb goes unchecked. This CDR3 contains 14 residues.

The chain couples TRBV11-1 to TRBJ1-2. Per the germline V gene, CDR1 is SGHAT and CDR2 is FQDESV (reference sequence). The CDR3 consists of 14 residues. The CDR3 protein is CASSLADGDYGYTF.

This CDR3 is CASSRGGAGEQYF. The genes are TRBV6-6 and TRBJ2-7; absent DNA, TCRdb's TRBD1 call cannot be checked. This CDR3 is built from 13 residues. From germline, CDR1 is MNHNY and CDR2 SVGAGI (reference sequence).

The J gene is TRBJ1-5, the V gene TRBV24-1; TCRdb indicates TRBD1, and absent DNA this call remains unverified. CDR1 KGHDR and CDR2 SFDVKD come from the germline V gene. The CDR3 sequence is 14 residues long. The CDR3 protein is CATSDTQGDQPQHF.

The chain uses TRBV20-1 and TRBJ2-7; the TCRdb call, TRBD1, lacks DNA for checking. The germline CDR1 and CDR2 sequences are DFQATT and SNEGSKA (reference sequence). The CDR3 is made up of 14 amino acids. The CDR3 spells CSANRDSSLNEQYF.

This chain uses TRBV12-3 or TRBV12-4 with TRBJ2-1. The CDR3 is 11 residues long. This CDR3 is CASRRTEEQFF.

This chain connects TRBV6-2 or TRBV6-3 to TRBJ2-3; the TCRdb call, TRBD2, lacks DNA for checking. The CDR3 covers 15 residues. Germline CDR1 and CDR2: MNHEY and SVGEGT. This chain's CDR3 is CASSQPGLSTDTQYF.

The chain couples TRBV5-1 to TRBJ2-5; TCRdb designates TRBD2, a call that cannot be tested without DNA. The CDR3 has 16 residues. Germline CDR1 is SGHRS and CDR2 is YFSETQ. The CDR3 protein is CASSVGGGQKRETQYF.

The genes are TRBV5-1 and TRBJ1-4; TCRdb lists TRBD1, though no DNA is available to test this call. Germline lookup yields CDR1 SGHRS and CDR2 YFSETQ. This CDR3 has 14 amino acids. CDR3: CASSLAGGGEKLFF.

This rearrangement joins TRBV7-9 to TRBJ2-5. Per the germline V gene, CDR1 is SEHNR and CDR2 is FQNEAQ (reference sequence). This CDR3 spans 14 amino acids. CDR3 amino acids: CASSLVRYQETQYF.

This chain joins TRBV12-3 or TRBV12-4 and TRBJ1-3; TCRdb selects TRBD1, and the lack of DNA leaves this call unchecked. The CDR3 has 18 residues. This CDR3 reads CASNNRDLVDSSGNTIYF.

The chain uses TRBV10-3 and TRBJ2-2; absent DNA, TCRdb's TRBD1 call cannot be checked. This CDR3 has 15 residues. Germline-derived CDR1 and CDR2 are ENHRY and SYGVKD. This CDR3 reads CAISGGGANTGELFF.

The chain has TRBV6-5 and TRBJ1-2. This CDR3 spans 13 amino acids. The V gene's germline CDR1 is MNHEY and CDR2 SVGAGI. The CDR3 loop reads CASSTLIDPCYTF.

The V call is TRBV19, the J call TRBJ2-3; the D call from TCRdb, TRBD2, cannot be confirmed without DNA. The CDR3 loop spans 15 amino acids. Per the germline V gene, CDR1 is LNHDA and CDR2 is SQIVND (reference sequence). The CDR3 reads CASSIEAGMTDTQYF.

This sequence joins TRBV5-6 and TRBJ1-6; the D gene TCRdb calls, TRBD1, cannot be checked with no DNA. The CDR3 sequence is 14 residues long. Germline CDR1 is SGHDT and CDR2 is YYEEEE. The CDR3 region is CASTLRGAHSPLHF. The full variable domain, with the rest looked up from reference TRBV5-6 and TRBJ1-6, is DAGVTQSPTHLIKTRGQQVTLRCSPKSGHDTVSWYQQALGQGPQFIFQYYEEEERQRGNFPDRFSGHQFPNYSSELNVNALLLGDSALYLCASTLRGAHSPLHFGNGTRLTVT.

J is TRBJ1-1 and V is TRBV2; TCRdb picks TRBD1, but there is no DNA to check that call. CDR3 size: 14 residues. CDR1 and CDR2 from the germline V gene are SNHLY and FYNNEI. The chain's CDR3 is CASSPRVGFAEAFF. Full variable domain (rest looked up from reference TRBV2 and TRBJ1-1): EPEVTQTPSHQVTQMGQEVILRCVPISNHLYFYWYRQILGQKVEFLVSFYNNEISEKSEIFDDQFSVERPDGSNFTLKIRSTKLEDSAMYFCASSPRVGFAEAFFGQGTRLTVV.

This chain joins TRBV20-1 and TRBJ1-2; TCRdb's D call, TRBD1, is unchecked because there is no DNA. This CDR3 has 13 amino acids. The germline V gene encodes CDR1 DFQATT and CDR2 SNEGSKA (reference sequence). The CDR3 loop is CSAKTGEGRGYTF.

The chain recombines TRBV7-8 with TRBJ2-3; the TRBD1 assignment by TCRdb is unverifiable without DNA. CDR1 and CDR2 (germline): SGHVS, FQNEAQ. The CDR3 sequence is 14 residues long. CDR3 loop: CASSKPGRGDTQYF.

The gene calls are TRBV2 and TRBJ1-1; TCRdb designates TRBD1, a call that cannot be tested without DNA. The germline V gene encodes CDR1 SNHLY and CDR2 FYNNEI. This CDR3 has 15 amino acids. CDR3 sequence: CASSGPGPANTEAFF.

This chain connects TRBV11-2 to TRBJ2-5; TCRdb lists TRBD2, though no DNA is available to test this call. From germline, CDR1 is SGHAT and CDR2 FQNNGV. CDR3 length: 14 amino acids. The CDR3: CASRESGGAETQYF.